A single sample gave rise to the 21 T cell receptor beta chains below, sequenced in a study of T cell responses to AZD1222 COVID-19 vaccine. The assay was immunoSEQ multiplex PCR, and TCRdb's table has in-frame clones only and misses some. The sample carries roughly 190,000 clones, more than 80% recorded once. The source material was peripheral blood, sampled on day 0 of AZD1222 vaccination. These receptor sequences come from an adult in good health.

The chain links TRBV7-8 to TRBJ2-1; D is uncertain. The CDR3 spans 14 residues. Germline values: CDR1 SGHVS, CDR2 FQNEAQ. Trimming left V 6 bases short and J 2 bases short, with 11 bases between. The CDR3, as DNA: TGTGCCAGCAGGGAAGGCAAGCCCTACAATGAGCAGTTCTTC. Protein product: CASREGKPYNEQFF. Full variable domain (missing parts from reference TRBV7-8 and TRBJ2-1): GAGVSQSPRYKVAKRGQDVALRCDPISGHVSLFWYQQALGQGPEFLTYFQNEAQLDKSGLPSDRFFAERPEGSVSTLKIQRTQQEDSAVYLCASREGKPYNEQFFGPGTRLTVL.

The chain has TRBV5-1 and TRBJ1-1, with 7 nucleotides matching TRBD1. V gave up 4 bases and J gave up 1 base; unmatched junction bases: 7. CDR1 is SGHRS, CDR2 YFSETQ, per germline. The length of the CDR3 is 15 residues. The chain's CDR3 is CASSPPTGWNTEAFF. In nucleotides, the CDR3 is TGCGCCAGCAGCCCCCCGACAGGGTGGAACACTGAAGCTTTCTTT.

This clone has a single count. The chain has TRBV10-2 and TRBJ1-1; D remains ambiguous. V was cut by 0 bases and J by 3 bases, with 8 bases left in between. The CDR3 has 14 residues. CDR1 is WSHSY and CDR2 is SAAADI in the germline V gene. Here the CDR3 reads CASSESFKYTEAFF. In DNA, the CDR3 is TGCGCCAGCAGTGAGTCGTTCAAGTACACTGAAGCTTTCTTT.

The chain couples TRBV27 to TRBJ1-1; 7 bases match TRBD1. The trim removed 2 bases at V and 5 bases at J, leaving 5 bases unmatched. Germline V gene data show CDR1 as MNHEY and CDR2 as SMNVEV (reference sequence). This CDR3 is 14 amino acids long. The CDR3 here is CASSLEGARTEAFF. As DNA, the CDR3 is TGTGCCAGCAGTTTAGAGGGGGCTCGGACTGAAGCTTTCTTT.

V is TRBV7-9 and J is TRBJ2-2; 8 nucleotides agree with TRBD1. Germline V lookup: CDR1 SEHNR, CDR2 FQNEAQ (reference sequence). V shed 5 bases and J 7 bases; nucleotides not matched to a gene: 12. The CDR3 runs to 16 residues. CDR3 sequence: CASSPGTGGADGELFF. Written as DNA, the CDR3 is TGTGCCAGCAGCCCCGGGACAGGAGGTGCTGACGGGGAGCTGTTTTTT.

The V and J genes are TRBV18 and TRBJ1-5; D not resolved. CDR3 length: 16 residues. Germline CDR1 is KGHSH and CDR2 is LQKENI. The ends were cut back, 2 bases at V and 1 base at J, with 12 bases in the middle. The CDR3 loop is CASSPSNVRSNQPQHF. CDR3 DNA: TGTGCCAGCTCACCATCTAACGTCCGGAGCAATCAGCCCCAGCATTTT.

Concerning this clone itself: One end of the junction fails to match germline, which may point to a read error. The V call is TRBV4-1, the J call TRBJ1-1, with 7 bases lining up with TRBD1. Germline CDR1 is MGHRA and CDR2 is YSYEKL. CDR3 size: 15 residues. The CDR3 sequence is CATSRPDRENTEAFF. The DNA of the CDR3 is TGCGCCACCAGCCGACCTGACAGGGAGAACACTGAAGCTTTCTTT.

The rearrangement uses TRBV7-2 and TRBJ1-2; 7 positions match TRBD1. This CDR3 spans 14 amino acids. J was trimmed by 7 bases and V by 2 bases; bases with no gene match: 7. Looked up from germline, CDR1 is SGHTA and CDR2 is FQGNSA. CDR3 sequence: CASSLTGVVSGYTF. DNA for the CDR3: TGTGCCAGCAGCTTAACAGGGGTTGTAAGTGGCTACACCTTC.

This chain uses TRBV3-1 (or the pseudogene TRBV3-2) with TRBJ2-2; 13 bases align to TRBD2. The V segment lost 2 bases and the J segment 4 bases; nucleotides outside the gene matches: 7. CDR1 is LGHDT and CDR2 is YNNKEL in the germline V gene (reference sequence). The CDR3 sequence is 18 residues long. The CDR3, as DNA: TGTGCCAGCAGCCAAATTGGACTAGCGGGAGTGCGCACCGGGGAGCTGTTTTTT. Translating gives CASSQIGLAGVRTGELFF.

This rearrangement joins TRBV20-1 to TRBJ1-1; D remains ambiguous. The germline V and J ends were trimmed by 3 bases and 0 bases, with 11 bases remaining between them. Germline CDR1 and CDR2: DFQATT and SNEGSKA (reference sequence). CDR3 length: 14 amino acids. The CDR3 loop reads CSASGEGMNTEAFF. For the CDR3, the DNA is TGCAGTGCTAGTGGGGAGGGCATGAACACTGAAGCTTTCTTT.

This clone was detected only once. The rearrangement joins TRBV27 to TRBJ2-7, with 7 nucleotides matching TRBD1. Germline assignment: CDR1 MNHEY and CDR2 SMNVEV (reference sequence). V lost 8 bases and J lost 3; bases outside the gene matches: 19. The CDR3 consists of 17 residues. CDR3 loop: CASRIRGQTRDHYEQYF. CDR3 in DNA: TGTGCCAGCCGAATAAGGGGACAGACACGGGATCACTACGAGCAGTACTTC.

The gene calls are TRBV2 and TRBJ2-3; D possibly corresponds to TRBD2 (5 bases). Looked up from germline, CDR1 is SNHLY and CDR2 is FYNNEI. The CDR3 spans 14 residues. The germline V and J ends were trimmed by 10 bases and 2 bases, with 16 bases remaining between them. The CDR3 reads CATPLAEATDTQYF. The CDR3 DNA reads TGTGCCACCCCATTGGCGGAGGCCACAGATACGCAGTATTTT.

V is TRBV4-1 and J is TRBJ1-2, with a weak D call TRBD1 (6 bases). The length of the CDR3 is 14 residues. CDR1 is MGHRA, CDR2 YSYEKL, per germline. V lost 1 base, J lost 4 bases, and 10 bases lay in between. CDR3 region: CASSQGEQGYGYTF. The DNA for the CDR3 is TGCGCCAGCAGCCAAGGAGAACAGGGCTATGGCTACACCTTC.

V is TRBV21-1 and J is TRBJ1-5; whether TRBD1, the table's D call, matches the DNA was not checked. TRBV21-1 represents a pseudogene. The length of the CDR3 is 15 residues. The chain's CDR3 is CASLMGQGVNQPQHF. In DNA form, the CDR3 reads TGTGCCAGCCTCATGGGACAGGGGGTAAATCAGCCCCAGCATTTT.

The J gene is TRBJ1-2, the V gene TRBV19; 8 nucleotides match TRBD1. Germline lookup yields CDR1 LNHDA and CDR2 SQIVND (reference sequence). The J segment lost 5 bases and the V segment lost 5 bases, leaving 13 bases of the junction unmatched. The CDR3 spans 16 residues. CDR3 DNA: TGTGCCAGTAGTGTGACAGGGGCCTCAGGCCTGTATGGCTACACCTTC. This encodes CASSVTGASGLYGYTF. Supplemented by reference TRBV19 and TRBJ1-2, the full variable domain reads DGGITQSPKYLFRKEGQNVTLSCEQNLNHDAMYWYRQDPGQGLRLIYYSQIVNDFQKGDIAEGYSVSREKKESFPLTVTSAQKNPTAFYLCASSVTGASGLYGYTFGSGTRLTVV.

CDR3 sequence reads: CAISFGTSDEQYF. CDR3 nucleotide sequence: TGTGCCATCAGCTTCGGGACTAGCGACGAGCAGTACTTC. The chain recombines TRBV10-3 with TRBJ2-7, with TRBD2 matching 10 bases. The CDR3 consists of 13 residues. CDR1 ENHRY and CDR2 SYGVKD come from the germline V gene. After removal of 6 bases from V and 5 bases from J, the junction contained 4 bases not matched to a gene.

This clone was detected once. The chain has TRBV6-5 and TRBJ1-2; D is uncertain. The CDR3 runs to 13 residues. Germline V gives CDR1 MNHEY, CDR2 SVGAGI. Trimming took off 3 bases at V and 2 bases at J, with 7 bases between the two ends. The CDR3: CASSYQQNYGYTF. The CDR3 DNA reads TGTGCCAGCAGTTATCAGCAAAACTATGGCTACACCTTC.

Turning to this clone: This sample includes further DNA sequences coding for the same CDR3. This chain connects TRBV6-5 to TRBJ1-4; 9 nucleotides agree with TRBD1. The CDR3 is 16 residues long. CDR1 is MNHEY, CDR2 SVGAGI, per germline. After removal of 0 bases from V and 5 bases from J, the junction contained 4 bases not matched to a gene. This CDR3 reads CASSYSTGQGNEKLFF. In DNA, the CDR3 is TGTGCCAGCAGTTACTCGACCGGACAGGGGAATGAAAAACTGTTTTTT.

The CDR3 sequence: CASSLTGTDTQYF. DNA for the CDR3: TGTGCCAGCAGTTTAACAGGCACAGATACGCAGTATTTT. V gene TRBV27 combines with J gene TRBJ2-3; D gene ambiguous. Germline V gene lookup returns CDR1 MNHEY and CDR2 SMNVEV (reference sequence). Trimming left V 2 bases short and J 1 base short, with 4 bases between. The CDR3 has 13 amino acids.

This chain links TRBV9 with TRBJ2-1, with D possibly being TRBD1 (6 bases). CDR3 length: 15 amino acids. The germline CDR1 and CDR2 sequences are SGDLS and YYNGEE. The germline V and J ends were trimmed by 3 bases and 6 bases, with 16 bases remaining between them. The CDR3 region is CASSGPGQFFNEQFF. CDR3 DNA: TGTGCCAGCAGCGGCCCCGGACAGTTTTTCAATGAGCAGTTCTTC.

This chain links TRBV5-1 with TRBJ2-5, with D unresolved. Germline assignment: CDR1 SGHRS and CDR2 YFSETQ. Trimming cost V 0 bases and J 5 bases, with 11 bases left between them. The CDR3 loop spans 14 amino acids. CDR3 DNA: TGCGCCAGCAGCTTGGAACCCAGCGCGGAGACCCAGTACTTC. Translated, it gives CASSLEPSAETQYF.